A selection of T cell receptor beta chains follows, all from one sample in a study of shared T cell receptors in the human thymus. Sequencing used immunoSEQ multiplex PCR; TCRdb keeps in-frame clones, though not all of them. The repertoire holds some 700,000 clones, with 85% to 90% as singletons. The same sample was also used in a study of human thymus T cells.

The sequenced sample consisted of thymocytes. These receptors all come from a boy in the first two years of life with a congenital heart defect. The conserved cysteine and the conserved F or W are not part of the CDR3 here. A D gene is named only where the DNA matches it firmly.

d_gene	v_gene	j_gene	CDR3aa
TRBD2	TRBV4-3	TRBJ2-1	ASSRLAGEEGLNNEQF
.	TRBV6-6	TRBJ2-5	ASSFQETQY
.	TRBV6-5	TRBJ1-4	ASSLRQPPSEKLF
TRBD2	TRBV10-3	TRBJ2-1	AISGTSGSHNEQF
TRBD2	TRBV27	.	ASSLTTSGRAVSYEQY
.	TRBV29-1	TRBJ1-2	SVASTQGYGYT
.	TRBV19	TRBJ1-1	ASSIGDLEAF
TRBD1	TRBV10-3	TRBJ1-6	AVGQGDSPLH
TRBD1	TRBV5-1	TRBJ2-1	ASSLGPGQGNEQF
TRBD2	TRBV5-4	TRBJ2-7	ASSFRLAGGTYEQY
TRBD1	TRBV9	TRBJ2-7	ASSPDRAYEQY
.	TRBV29-1	TRBJ2-2	SVRDKNTGELF
TRBD1	TRBV6-1	TRBJ2-7	ASRSRDRDCEQY
.	TRBV9	TRBJ1-4	ASSVEKEGATNEKLF
.	TRBV28	TRBJ1-4	ASSFGRGGEKLF
.	TRBV27	TRBJ2-3	ASSSGQWGGTDTQY
TRBD1	TRBV6-1	TRBJ1-3	ASKQGEIGNTIY
TRBD1	TRBV19	TRBJ2-5	ASSPRDRVETQY
.	TRBV7-9	TRBJ1-2	ASSLLGRGHVYYGYT
.	TRBV6-5	TRBJ2-5	ASSYSRGGETQY
TRBD2	TRBV5-4	TRBJ2-3	ASSRTSGSTNTQY
TRBD2	TRBV10-2	TRBJ2-1	ASSWTSRYNEQF
.	TRBV7-2	TRBJ2-7	ASSLALGEVRQY
.	TRBV4-3	TRBJ2-7	ASSQDKGARSYEQY
.	TRBV4-1	TRBJ2-3	ASSQGNRGGTDTQY
.	TRBV10-2	TRBJ1-2	ASTEPLGGREGYGYT
.	TRBV27	TRBJ1-1	ASWRARGVTEAF
.	TRBV4-3	TRBJ2-1	ASSLLLTPYHNEQF
TRBD1	TRBV28	TRBJ1-2	ASSLRRGVEGALDYGYT
.	TRBV6-5	TRBJ2-7	ASSPRSRSEQY
.	TRBV27	TRBJ2-5	ASSLSQAGETQY
.	TRBV29-1	TRBJ2-2	SAEDRYTGELF
TRBD2	TRBV5-6	TRBJ2-7	ASSPTSGSLYEQY
.	TRBV29-1	TRBJ1-1	SVEDLGGAAGAF
TRBD1	TRBV9	TRBJ1-1	ASSARDSYDTEAF
TRBD2	TRBV6-1	TRBJ2-7	ASSETAGPMTYEQY
.	TRBV19	TRBJ2-1	ASSIEGSAYNEQF
TRBD1	TRBV9	TRBJ2-5	ASSPRDRVGETQY
.	TRBV5-5	TRBJ1-3	ASSPPISGNTIY
TRBD2	TRBV6-1	TRBJ2-5	ASSEETKREGYSSGETQY